The following is a T cell receptor beta chain sequence with its context. These data belong to a study of T cells after somatic rescue of genetic block. The method was immunoSEQ multiplex PCR; TCRdb's version includes in-frame clones alone and lacks a portion of them. The sample lists 45,000 to 70,000 clones, 96% occurring once. The CDR3 consists of 13 residues. Germline CDR1 is GTSNPN and CDR2 is SVGIG (reference sequence). Trimming cost V 2 bases and J 3 bases, with 10 bases left between them. The clonotype comes from a child under two years old. The rearrangement joins TRBV30 to TRBJ1-2, with D maybe TRBD1 (5 bases). The source material was peripheral blood mononuclear cells (PBMCs). The CDR3, as DNA: TGTGCCTGGAGTTTGGGGGTGGACTATGGCTACACCTTC. Its protein product is CAWSLGVDYGYTF.